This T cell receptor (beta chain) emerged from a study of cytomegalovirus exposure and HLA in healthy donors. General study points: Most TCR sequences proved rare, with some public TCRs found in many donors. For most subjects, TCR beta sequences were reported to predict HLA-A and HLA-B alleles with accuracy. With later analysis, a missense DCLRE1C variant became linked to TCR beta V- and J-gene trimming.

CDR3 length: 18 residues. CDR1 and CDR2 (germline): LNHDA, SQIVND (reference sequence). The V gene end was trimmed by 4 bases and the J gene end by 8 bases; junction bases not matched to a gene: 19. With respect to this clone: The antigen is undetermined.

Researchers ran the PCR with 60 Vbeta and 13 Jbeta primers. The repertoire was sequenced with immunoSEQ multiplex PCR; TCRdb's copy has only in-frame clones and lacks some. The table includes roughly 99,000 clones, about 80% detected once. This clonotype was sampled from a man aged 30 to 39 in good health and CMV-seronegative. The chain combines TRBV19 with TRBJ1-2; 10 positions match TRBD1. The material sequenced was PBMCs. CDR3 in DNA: TGTGCCAGTAGTAACCGGCGACAGGGGGCAGCTATGGTCGGGGGCTACACCTTC. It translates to CASSNRRQGAAMVGGYTF.